This entry features one T cell receptor (beta chain) sequence. The antigen is not known. These data originate in a study of graft-versus-host responses after intestinal transplantation. For the study at large: The recipients all started with anti-thymocyte globulin induction and then took tacrolimus and steroids for roughly 3 years.

TCRdb keeps only in-frame clones here, not all; method: immunoSEQ multiplex PCR. The repertoire consists of roughly 81,000 clones, with around 84% occurring once and the leading ten covering roughly 0.8%. Looked up from germline, CDR1 is LNHDA and CDR2 is SQIVND (reference sequence). With V trimmed by 4 bases and J by 3 bases, 6 bases remained unmatched. CDR3 length equals 15 residues. The sample consisted of unstimulated CD4+ T cells sorted from spleen or lymph node cells, taken before intestinal transplant. The chain links TRBV19 to TRBJ2-5; 9 bases match TRBD1. The sequence derives from a human donor who received an intestinal transplant. Here the CDR3 reads CASSRPGQGEETQYF. The CDR3 DNA reads TGTGCCAGTAGTAGGCCGGGACAGGGTGAAGAGACCCAGTACTTC.